This T cell receptor (beta chain) was observed in a study of human T cells and chemical hapten exposure. On the study more broadly: Epicutaneous patch tests delivered 0.01% DPC to the upper back, with evaluation at 6 days.

A single record per CDR3 protein comes from TCRdb applying MiXCR to the RACE reads. The sample lists fewer than 85,000 distinct CDR3 sequences; approximately 10% were seen once. The length of the CDR3 is 17 residues. Germline assignment: CDR1 SGHTA and CDR2 FQGTGA. After removal of 3 bases from V and 3 bases from J, the junction contained 5 bases not matched to a gene. This clonotype was counted at least ten times. Time point specified: patch test 2, 6 weeks after DPC sensitization. The treatment denotes: therapeutic diphenylcyclopropenone sensitization with weekly scalp DPC. The chain carries TRBV7-3 and TRBJ2-3; 14 nucleotides line up with TRBD2. The source was whole blood, collected in connection with sensitization to the hapten diphenylcyclopropenone (DPC). This receptor was obtained from a man younger than 35 with alopecia areata. Some clones in this sample may be carry-over from other donors' samples. Here the CDR3 DNA reads TGTGCCAGCAGCTTGGCGGGACTAGCGGGGGAGACAGATACGCAGTATTTT. Protein: CASSLAGLAGETDTQYF.